The present entry profiles one TCR beta chain with its context. This sample was included in a study of Graves' ophthalmopathy and Graves' hyperthyroidism. Between the trimmed V and J ends, which lost 5 bases and 2 bases, there was a span of 6 bases. This CDR3 is built from 12 residues. Per the germline V gene, CDR1 is MDHEN and CDR2 is SYDVKM. Amplified TCR beta CDR3 regions were obtained using RNA transcripts as template. Following a first-round RT-PCR that used HTBI primers, a second-round multiplex PCR was carried out. TCRdb processed the multiplex PCR reads anew with MiXCR; each CDR3 protein has one entry. This repertoire shows about 230,000 distinct CDR3 sequences, around 42% found once; its top ten account for more than 45%.

This sequence originates from an adult man with Graves' ophthalmopathy. J is TRBJ1-2 and V is TRBV28; D unresolved. Specimen: peripheral blood. CDR3: CASSRLNYGYTF. The CDR3 coding sequence is TGTGCCAGCAGTCGGCTGAACTATGGCTACACCTTC.